The present T cell receptor (beta chain) was sequenced within a study of T cells after yellow fever vaccination. Study-level results: In FACS-sorted repertoires, abundant clonotypes from the bulk population could appear as contaminants.

TCR cDNA, made by 5'RACE template switching, carried an added universal primer site and UMIs. MiXCR, applied by TCRdb to the 5' RACE reads, yields one record per CDR3 protein. Counted here are a few hundred thousand distinct CDR3 sequences, 8.7% occurring once; the ten biggest clones make up roughly 18%. Per the germline V gene, CDR1 is KGHDR and CDR2 is SFDVKD. Trimming shortened V by 4 bases and J by 7 bases, and 4 bases separated the two germline ends. The CDR3 is 12 amino acids. To note about this clonotype: What it binds is not known.

The receptor's source is a young man who received the YFV17D yellow fever vaccine. The V gene is TRBV24-1, the J gene TRBJ1-6; D remains ambiguous. The sample was PBMCs, taken on the day of the first yellow fever vaccination. CDR3 region: CATSEGNSPLHF. As DNA, the CDR3 is TGTGCCACCAGTGAGGGAAATTCACCCCTCCACTTT.